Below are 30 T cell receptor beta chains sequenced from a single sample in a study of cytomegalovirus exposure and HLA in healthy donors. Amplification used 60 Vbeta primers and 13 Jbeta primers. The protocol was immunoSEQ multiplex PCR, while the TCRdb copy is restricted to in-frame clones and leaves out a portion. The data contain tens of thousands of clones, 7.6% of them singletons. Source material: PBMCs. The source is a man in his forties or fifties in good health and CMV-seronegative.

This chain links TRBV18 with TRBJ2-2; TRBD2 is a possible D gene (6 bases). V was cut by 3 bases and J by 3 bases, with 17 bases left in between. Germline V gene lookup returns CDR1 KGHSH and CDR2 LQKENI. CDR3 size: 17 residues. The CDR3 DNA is TGTGCCAGCTCACCGTCCTTTGGAGGAGGGGACACCGGGGAGCTGTTTTTT. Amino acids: CASSPSFGGGDTGELFF.

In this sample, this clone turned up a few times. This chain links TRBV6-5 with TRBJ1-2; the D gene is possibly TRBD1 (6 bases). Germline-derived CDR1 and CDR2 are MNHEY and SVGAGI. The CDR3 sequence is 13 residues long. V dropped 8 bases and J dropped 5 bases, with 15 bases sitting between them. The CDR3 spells CASGEGGIYGYTF. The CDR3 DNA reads TGTGCCAGCGGGGAGGGGGGGATTTATGGCTACACCTTC.

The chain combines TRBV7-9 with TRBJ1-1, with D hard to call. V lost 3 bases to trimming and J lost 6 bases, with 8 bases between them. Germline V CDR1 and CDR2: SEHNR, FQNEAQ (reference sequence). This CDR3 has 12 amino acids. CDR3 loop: CASSLSVPEAFF. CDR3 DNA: TGTGCCAGCAGCTTGAGCGTCCCTGAAGCTTTCTTT.

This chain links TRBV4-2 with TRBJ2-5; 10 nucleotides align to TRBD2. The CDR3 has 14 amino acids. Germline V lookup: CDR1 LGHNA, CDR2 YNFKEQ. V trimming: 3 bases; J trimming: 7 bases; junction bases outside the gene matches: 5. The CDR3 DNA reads TGTGCCAGCAGCCAGGGGACTAGCGATGGGACCCAGTACTTC. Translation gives CASSQGTSDGTQYF.

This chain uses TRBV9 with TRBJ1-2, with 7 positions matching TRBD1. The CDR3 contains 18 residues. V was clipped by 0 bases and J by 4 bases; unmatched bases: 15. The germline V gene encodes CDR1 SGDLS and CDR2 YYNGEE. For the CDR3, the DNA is TGTGCCAGCAGCGTAGGTCGAGGGATAGGGGGCGGATCCTATGGCTACACCTTC. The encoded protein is CASSVGRGIGGGSYGYTF.

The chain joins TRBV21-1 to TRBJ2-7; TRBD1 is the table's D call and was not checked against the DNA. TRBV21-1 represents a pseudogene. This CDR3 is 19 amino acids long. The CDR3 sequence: CASSMIPPGTGCRTYEQYF. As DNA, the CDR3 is TGTGCCAGCAGCATGATTCCCCCAGGTACAGGGTGTAGGACCTACGAGCAGTACTTC.

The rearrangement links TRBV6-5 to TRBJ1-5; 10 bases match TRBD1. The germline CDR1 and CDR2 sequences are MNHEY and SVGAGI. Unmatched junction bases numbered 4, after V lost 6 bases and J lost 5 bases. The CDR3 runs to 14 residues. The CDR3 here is CASSGGTGDQPQHF. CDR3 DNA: TGTGCCAGCAGCGGTGGGACAGGGGATCAGCCCCAGCATTTT.

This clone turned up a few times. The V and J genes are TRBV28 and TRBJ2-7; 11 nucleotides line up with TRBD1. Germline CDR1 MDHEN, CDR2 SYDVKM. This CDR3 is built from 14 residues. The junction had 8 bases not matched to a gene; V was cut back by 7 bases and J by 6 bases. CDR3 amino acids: CASISGTGGREQYF. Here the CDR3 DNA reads TGTGCCAGCATCTCCGGGACAGGGGGTCGCGAGCAGTACTTC.

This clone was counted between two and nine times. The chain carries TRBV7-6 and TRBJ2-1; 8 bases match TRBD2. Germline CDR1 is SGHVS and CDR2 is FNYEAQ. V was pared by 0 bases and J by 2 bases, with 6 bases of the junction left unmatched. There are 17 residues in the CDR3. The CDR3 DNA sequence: TGTGCCAGCAGCTTAGCCCTGAGCGGGGGAGCCTACAATGAGCAGTTCTTC. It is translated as CASSLALSGGAYNEQFF.

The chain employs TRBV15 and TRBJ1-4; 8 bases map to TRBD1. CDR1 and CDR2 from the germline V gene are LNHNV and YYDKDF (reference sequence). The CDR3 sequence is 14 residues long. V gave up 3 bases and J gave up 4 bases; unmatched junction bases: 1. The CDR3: CATSRDRVNEKLFF. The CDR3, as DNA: TGTGCCACCAGCAGGGACAGGGTTAATGAAAAACTGTTTTTT.

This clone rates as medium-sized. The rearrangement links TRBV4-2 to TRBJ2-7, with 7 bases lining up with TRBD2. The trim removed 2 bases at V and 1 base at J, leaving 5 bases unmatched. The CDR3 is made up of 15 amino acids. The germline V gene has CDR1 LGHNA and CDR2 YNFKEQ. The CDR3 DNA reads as TGTGCCAGCAGCCAAAAGCGGGAAATTTCCTACGAGCAGTACTTC. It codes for CASSQKREISYEQYF.

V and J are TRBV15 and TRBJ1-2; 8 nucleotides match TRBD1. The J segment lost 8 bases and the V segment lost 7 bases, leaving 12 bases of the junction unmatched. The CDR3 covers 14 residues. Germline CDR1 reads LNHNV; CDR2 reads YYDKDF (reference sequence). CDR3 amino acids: CATNPGGDPGGYTF. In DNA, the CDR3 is TGTGCCACCAATCCAGGGGGCGATCCGGGAGGCTACACCTTC.

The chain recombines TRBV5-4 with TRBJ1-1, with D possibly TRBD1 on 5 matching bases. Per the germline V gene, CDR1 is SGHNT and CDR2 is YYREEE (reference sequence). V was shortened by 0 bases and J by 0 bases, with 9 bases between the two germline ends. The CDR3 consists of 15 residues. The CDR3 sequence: CASSLEGPLNTEAFF. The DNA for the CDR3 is TGTGCCAGCAGCTTGGAGGGGCCCTTGAACACTGAAGCTTTCTTT.

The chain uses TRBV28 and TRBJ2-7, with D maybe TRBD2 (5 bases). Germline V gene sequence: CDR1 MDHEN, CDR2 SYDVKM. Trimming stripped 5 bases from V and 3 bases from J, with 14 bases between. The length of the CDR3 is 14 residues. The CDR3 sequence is CASSPPGSFYEQYF. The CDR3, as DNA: TGTGCCAGCAGTCCTCCGGGGAGCTTCTACGAGCAGTACTTC. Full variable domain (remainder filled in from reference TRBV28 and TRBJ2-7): DVKVTQSSRYLVKRTGEKVFLECVQDMDHENMFWYRQDPGLGLRLIYFSYDVKMKEKGDIPEGYSVSREKKERFSLILESASTNQTSMYLCASSPPGSFYEQYFGPGTRLTVT.

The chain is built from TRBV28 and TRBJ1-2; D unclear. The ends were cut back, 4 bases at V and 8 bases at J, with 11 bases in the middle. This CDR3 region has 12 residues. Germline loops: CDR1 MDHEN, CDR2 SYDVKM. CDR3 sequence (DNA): TGTGCCAGCAGTTCGGGTTCGGGGGGCTACACCTTC. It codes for CASSSGSGGYTF.

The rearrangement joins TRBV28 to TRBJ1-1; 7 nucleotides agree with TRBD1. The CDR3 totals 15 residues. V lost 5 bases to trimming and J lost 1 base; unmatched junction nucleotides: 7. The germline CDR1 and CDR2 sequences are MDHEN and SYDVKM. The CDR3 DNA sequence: TGTGCCAGCAGTCCGTATCGACAGGGGAACACTGAAGCTTTCTTT. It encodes CASSPYRQGNTEAFF.

The CDR3 DNA reads TGTGCCAGCAGCAGAGGACAGACCTACGAGCAGTACTTC. It codes for CASSRGQTYEQYF. This chain uses TRBV6-6 with TRBJ2-7; D is perhaps TRBD1 (6 bases). Germline CDR1 MNHNY, CDR2 SVGAGI (reference sequence). Trimming removed 6 bases from V and 2 bases from J, with 11 bases in between. This CDR3 spans 13 amino acids.

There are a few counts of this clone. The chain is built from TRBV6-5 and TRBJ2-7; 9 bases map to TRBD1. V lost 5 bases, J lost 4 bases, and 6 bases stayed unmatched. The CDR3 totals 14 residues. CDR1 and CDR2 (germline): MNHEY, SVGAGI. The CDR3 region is CASSRQGVRYEQYF. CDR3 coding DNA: TGTGCCAGCAGTCGACAGGGGGTTAGGTACGAGCAGTACTTC.

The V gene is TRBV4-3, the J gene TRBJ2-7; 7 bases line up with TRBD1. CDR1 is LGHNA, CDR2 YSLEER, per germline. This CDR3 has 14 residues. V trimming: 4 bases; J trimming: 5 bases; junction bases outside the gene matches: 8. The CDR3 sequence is CASSPTDRVHEQYF. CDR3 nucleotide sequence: TGCGCCAGCAGCCCGACAGACAGGGTCCACGAGCAGTACTTC.

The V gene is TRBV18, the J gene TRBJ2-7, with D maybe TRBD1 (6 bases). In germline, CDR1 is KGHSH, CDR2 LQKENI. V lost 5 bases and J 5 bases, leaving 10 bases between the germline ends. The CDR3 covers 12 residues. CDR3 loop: CASSGGGNEQYF. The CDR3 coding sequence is TGTGCCAGCTCAGGGGGCGGCAACGAGCAGTACTTC. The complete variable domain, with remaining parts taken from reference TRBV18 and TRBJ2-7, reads NAGVMQNPRHLVRRRGQEARLRCSPMKGHSHVYWYRQLPEEGLKFMVYLQKENIIDESGMPKERFSAEFPKEGPSILRIQQVVRGDSAAYFCASSGGGNEQYFGPGTRLTVT.

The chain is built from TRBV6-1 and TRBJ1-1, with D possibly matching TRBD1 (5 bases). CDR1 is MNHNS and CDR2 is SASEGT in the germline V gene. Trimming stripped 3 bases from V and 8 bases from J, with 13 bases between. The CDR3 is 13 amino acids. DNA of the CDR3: TGTGCCAGCAGTGAGCGGGAGACAGCCGAAGCTTTCTTT. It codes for CASSERETAEAFF.

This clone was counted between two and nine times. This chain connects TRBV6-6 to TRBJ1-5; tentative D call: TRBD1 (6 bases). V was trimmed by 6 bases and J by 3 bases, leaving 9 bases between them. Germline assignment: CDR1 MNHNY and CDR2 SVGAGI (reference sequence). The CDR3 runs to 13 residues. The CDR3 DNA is TGTGCCAGCAGGAGGGGGAACAATCAGCCCCAGCATTTT. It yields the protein CASRRGNNQPQHF.

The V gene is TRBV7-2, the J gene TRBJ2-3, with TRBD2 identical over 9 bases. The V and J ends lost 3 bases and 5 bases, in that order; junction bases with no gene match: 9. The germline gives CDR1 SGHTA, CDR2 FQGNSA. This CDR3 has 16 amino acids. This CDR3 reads CASSFGIAGAEDTQYF. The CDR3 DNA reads TGTGCCAGCAGCTTTGGGATAGCGGGAGCTGAAGATACGCAGTATTTT.

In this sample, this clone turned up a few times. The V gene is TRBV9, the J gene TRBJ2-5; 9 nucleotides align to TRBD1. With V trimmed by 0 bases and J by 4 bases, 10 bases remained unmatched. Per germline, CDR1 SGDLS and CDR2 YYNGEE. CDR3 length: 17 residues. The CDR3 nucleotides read TGTGCCAGCAGCGTAGCCGCAGGACAGGGGTTAGGAGAGACCCAGTACTTC. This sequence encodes CASSVAAGQGLGETQYF.

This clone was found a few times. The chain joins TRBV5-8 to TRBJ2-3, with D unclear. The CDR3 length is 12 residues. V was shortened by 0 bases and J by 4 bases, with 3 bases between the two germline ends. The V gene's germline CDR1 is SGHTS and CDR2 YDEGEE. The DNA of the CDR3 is TGTGCCAGCAGCTTGGTCGCAGATACGCAGTATTTT. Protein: CASSLVADTQYF.

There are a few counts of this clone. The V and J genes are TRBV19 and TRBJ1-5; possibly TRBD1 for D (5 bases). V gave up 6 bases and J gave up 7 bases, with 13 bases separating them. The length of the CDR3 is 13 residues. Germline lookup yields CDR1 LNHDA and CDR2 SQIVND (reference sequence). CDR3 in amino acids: CASSLNQGQPQHF. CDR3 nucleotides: TGTGCCAGTAGCTTAAATCAGGGACAGCCCCAGCATTTT.

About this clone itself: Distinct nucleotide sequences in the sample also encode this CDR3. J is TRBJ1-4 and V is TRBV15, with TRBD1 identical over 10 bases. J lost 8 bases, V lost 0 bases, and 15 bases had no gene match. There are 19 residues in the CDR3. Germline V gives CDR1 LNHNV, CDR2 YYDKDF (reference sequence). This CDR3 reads CATSRDYRTGGSRREKLFF. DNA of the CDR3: TGTGCCACCAGCAGAGATTACAGGACAGGGGGGTCCAGGCGCGAAAAACTGTTTTTT.

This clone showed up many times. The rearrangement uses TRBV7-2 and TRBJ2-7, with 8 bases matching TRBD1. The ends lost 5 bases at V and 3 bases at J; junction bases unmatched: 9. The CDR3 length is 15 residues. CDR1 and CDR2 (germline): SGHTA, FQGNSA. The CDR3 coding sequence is TGTGCCAGCAGCCCAAATGACAGGGGTTTCTACGAGCAGTACTTC. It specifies CASSPNDRGFYEQYF.

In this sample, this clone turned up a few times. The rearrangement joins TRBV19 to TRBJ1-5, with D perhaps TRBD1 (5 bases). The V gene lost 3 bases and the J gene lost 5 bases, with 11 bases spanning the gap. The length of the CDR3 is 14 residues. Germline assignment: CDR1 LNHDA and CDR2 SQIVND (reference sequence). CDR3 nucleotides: TGTGCCAGTAGTATTGGACACGAATATCAGCCCCAGCATTTT. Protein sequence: CASSIGHEYQPQHF. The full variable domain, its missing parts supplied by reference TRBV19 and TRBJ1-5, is DGGITQSPKYLFRKEGQNVTLSCEQNLNHDAMYWYRQDPGQGLRLIYYSQIVNDFQKGDIAEGYSVSREKKESFPLTVTSAQKNPTAFYLCASSIGHEYQPQHFGDGTRLSIL.

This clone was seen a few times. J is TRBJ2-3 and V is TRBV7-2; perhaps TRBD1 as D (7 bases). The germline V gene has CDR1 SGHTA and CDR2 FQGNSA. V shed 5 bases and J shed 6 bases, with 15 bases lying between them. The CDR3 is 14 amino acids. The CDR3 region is CASSPGGREDTQYF. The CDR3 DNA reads TGTGCCAGCAGCCCAGGGGGGAGAGAGGATACGCAGTATTTT.